Below are 2 T cell receptor beta chains sequenced from a single sample in a study of T cell changes during pregnancy in multiple sclerosis. Sequencing used immunoSEQ multiplex PCR; TCRdb keeps in-frame clones, though not all of them. The table shows 35,000 to 40,000 clones, with 88% occurring only once. The input for sequencing was CD8+ T cells from peripheral blood mononuclear cells, taken in the third trimester of pregnancy. The receptor set was obtained from a female donor with multiple sclerosis, enrolled in a pregnancy study.

CDR3 region: CSVQERRVNTEAFF. CDR3 coding DNA: TGCAGCGTACAGGAGAGACGGGTGAACACTGAAGCTTTCTTT. The chain has TRBV29-1 and TRBJ1-1; D is perhaps TRBD1 (5 bases). The V gene lost 6 bases and the J gene lost 0 bases, with 14 bases spanning the gap. The CDR3 contains 14 residues. Germline CDR1 SQVTM, CDR2 ANQGSEA.

As concerns this clone: An end of the junction does not agree with germline; a read error may underlie this. The V and J genes are TRBV5-1 and TRBJ1-6; 9 bases match TRBD1. The CDR3 runs 15 residues. Germline CDR1 is SGHRS and CDR2 is YFSETQ. This CDR3 is CASSLDRGYNSLLHF. CDR3 DNA sequence: TGCGCCAGCAGCCTGGACAGGGGATATAATTCACTCCTCCACTTT.